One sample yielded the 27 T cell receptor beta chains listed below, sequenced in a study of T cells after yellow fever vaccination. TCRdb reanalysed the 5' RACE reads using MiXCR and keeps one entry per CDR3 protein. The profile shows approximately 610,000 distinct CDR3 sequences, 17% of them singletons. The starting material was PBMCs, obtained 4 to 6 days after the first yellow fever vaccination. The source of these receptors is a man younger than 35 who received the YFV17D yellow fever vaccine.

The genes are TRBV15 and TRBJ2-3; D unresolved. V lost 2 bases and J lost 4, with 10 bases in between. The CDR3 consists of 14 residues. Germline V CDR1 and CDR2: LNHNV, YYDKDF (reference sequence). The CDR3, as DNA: TGTGCCACCAGCAGAAACGATGCGGCAGATACGCAGTATTTT. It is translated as CATSRNDAADTQYF.

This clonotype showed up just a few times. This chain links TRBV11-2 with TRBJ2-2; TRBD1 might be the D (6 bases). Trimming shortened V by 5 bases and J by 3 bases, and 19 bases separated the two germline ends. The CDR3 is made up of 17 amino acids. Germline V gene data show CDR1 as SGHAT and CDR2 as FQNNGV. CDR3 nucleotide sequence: TGTGCCAGCAGCCGACTCTATGGGGGCAGGTACACCGGGGAGCTGTTTTTT. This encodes CASSRLYGGRYTGELFF.

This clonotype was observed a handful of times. CDR3 DNA: TGTGCCAGCAGTGAAAGATTCGGGAACACTGAAGCTTTCTTT. Translated: CASSERFGNTEAFF. V is TRBV2 and J is TRBJ1-1, with unresolved D. Germline CDR1 SNHLY, CDR2 FYNNEI. The CDR3 covers 14 residues. V shed 2 bases and J shed 1 base, with 8 bases lying between them.

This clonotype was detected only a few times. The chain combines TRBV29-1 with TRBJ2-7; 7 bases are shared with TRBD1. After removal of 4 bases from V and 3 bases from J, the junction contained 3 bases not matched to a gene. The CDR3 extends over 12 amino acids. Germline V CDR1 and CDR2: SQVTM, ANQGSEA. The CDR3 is CSVVRTGYEQYF. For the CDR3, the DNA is TGCAGCGTTGTGCGGACAGGCTACGAGCAGTACTTC.

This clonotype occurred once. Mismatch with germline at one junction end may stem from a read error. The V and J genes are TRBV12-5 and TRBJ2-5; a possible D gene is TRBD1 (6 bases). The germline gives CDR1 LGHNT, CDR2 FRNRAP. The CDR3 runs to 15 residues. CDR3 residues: CASGLSLDSWETPYF. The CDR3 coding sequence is TGTGCTAGTGGTTTGTCCCTGGACAGTTGGGAGACCCCGTACTTC.

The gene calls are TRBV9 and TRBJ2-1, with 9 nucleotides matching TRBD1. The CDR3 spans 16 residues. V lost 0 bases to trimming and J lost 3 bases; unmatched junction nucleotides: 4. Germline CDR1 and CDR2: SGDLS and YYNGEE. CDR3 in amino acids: CASSVEGQGLYNEQFF. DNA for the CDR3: TGTGCCAGCAGCGTAGAGGGACAGGGCCTCTACAATGAGCAGTTCTTC.

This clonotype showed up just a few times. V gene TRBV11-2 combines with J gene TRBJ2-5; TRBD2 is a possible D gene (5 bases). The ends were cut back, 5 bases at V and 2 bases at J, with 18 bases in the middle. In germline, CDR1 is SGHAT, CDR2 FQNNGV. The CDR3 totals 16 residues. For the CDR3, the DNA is TGTGCCAGCAGCAGGCGGGTGACCGGGCCTCAAGAGACCCAGTACTTC. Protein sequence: CASSRRVTGPQETQYF.

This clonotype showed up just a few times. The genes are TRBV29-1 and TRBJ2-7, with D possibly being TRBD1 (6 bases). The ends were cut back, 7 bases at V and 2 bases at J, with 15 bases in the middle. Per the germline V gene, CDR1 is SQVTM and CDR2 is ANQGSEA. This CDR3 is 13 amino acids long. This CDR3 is CSAQGTETYEQYF. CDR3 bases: TGCAGCGCCCAGGGGACCGAAACCTACGAGCAGTACTTC.

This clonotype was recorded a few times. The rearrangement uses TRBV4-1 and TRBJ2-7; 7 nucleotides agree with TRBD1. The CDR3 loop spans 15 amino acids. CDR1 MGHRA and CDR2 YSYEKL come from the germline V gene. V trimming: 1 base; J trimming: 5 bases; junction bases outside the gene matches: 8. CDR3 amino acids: CASSQVLTGVHEQYF. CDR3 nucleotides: TGCGCCAGCAGCCAAGTCCTTACAGGGGTTCACGAGCAGTACTTC.

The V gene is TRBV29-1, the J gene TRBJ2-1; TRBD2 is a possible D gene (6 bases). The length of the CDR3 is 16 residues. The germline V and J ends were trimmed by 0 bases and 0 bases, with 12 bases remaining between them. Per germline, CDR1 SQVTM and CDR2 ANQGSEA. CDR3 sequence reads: CSVEEGRGFSYNEQFF. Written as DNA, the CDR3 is TGCAGCGTTGAAGAGGGCCGGGGGTTCTCCTACAATGAGCAGTTCTTC.

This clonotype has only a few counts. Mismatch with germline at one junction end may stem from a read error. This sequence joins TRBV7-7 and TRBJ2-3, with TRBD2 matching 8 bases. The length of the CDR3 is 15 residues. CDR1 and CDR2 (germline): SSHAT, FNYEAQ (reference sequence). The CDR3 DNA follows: TGTGCTAGCAGCTTACAACTAGCGGGCACAGATACGCAGTATTTT. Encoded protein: CASSLQLAGTDTQYF.

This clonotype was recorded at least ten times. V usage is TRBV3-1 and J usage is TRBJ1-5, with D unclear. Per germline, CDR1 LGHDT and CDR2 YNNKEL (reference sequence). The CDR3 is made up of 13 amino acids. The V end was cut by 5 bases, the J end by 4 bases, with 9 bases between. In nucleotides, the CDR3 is TGTGCCAGCAGCTCCCAGATAAATCAGCCCCAGCATTTT. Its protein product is CASSSQINQPQHF.

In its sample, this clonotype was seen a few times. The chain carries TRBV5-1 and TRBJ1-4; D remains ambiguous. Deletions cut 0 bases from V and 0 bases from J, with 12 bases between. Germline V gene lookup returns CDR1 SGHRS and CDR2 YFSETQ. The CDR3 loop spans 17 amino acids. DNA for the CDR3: TGCGCCAGCAGCTTGGGGGTAGAGTATGCAACTAATGAAAAACTGTTTTTT. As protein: CASSLGVEYATNEKLFF.

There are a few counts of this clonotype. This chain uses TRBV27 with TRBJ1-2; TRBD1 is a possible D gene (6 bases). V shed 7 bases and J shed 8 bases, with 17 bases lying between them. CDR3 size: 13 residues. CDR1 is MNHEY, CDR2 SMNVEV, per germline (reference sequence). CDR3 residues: CASKPRGQGGYTF. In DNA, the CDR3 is TGTGCCAGCAAACCACGGGGGCAGGGGGGCTACACCTTC.

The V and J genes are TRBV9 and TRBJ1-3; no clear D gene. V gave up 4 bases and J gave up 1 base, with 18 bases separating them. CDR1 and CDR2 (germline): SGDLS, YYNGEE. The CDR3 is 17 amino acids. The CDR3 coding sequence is TGTGCCAGCAGCCCCCGCTCCTTGCTTGAGTCTGGAAACACCATATATTTT. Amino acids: CASSPRSLLESGNTIYF.

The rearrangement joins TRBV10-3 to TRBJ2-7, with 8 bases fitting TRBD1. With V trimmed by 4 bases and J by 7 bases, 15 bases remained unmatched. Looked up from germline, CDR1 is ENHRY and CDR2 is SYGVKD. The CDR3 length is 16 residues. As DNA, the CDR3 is TGTGCCATCAGTGGAAAACAGGGGGGTACGGGTACAGAGCAGTACTTC. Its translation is CAISGKQGGTGTEQYF.

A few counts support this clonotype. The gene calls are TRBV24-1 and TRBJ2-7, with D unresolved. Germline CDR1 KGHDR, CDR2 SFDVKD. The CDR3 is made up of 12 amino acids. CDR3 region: CTSGRNSYEQYF. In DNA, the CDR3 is TGTACCTCTGGACGGAACTCCTACGAGCAGTACTTC.

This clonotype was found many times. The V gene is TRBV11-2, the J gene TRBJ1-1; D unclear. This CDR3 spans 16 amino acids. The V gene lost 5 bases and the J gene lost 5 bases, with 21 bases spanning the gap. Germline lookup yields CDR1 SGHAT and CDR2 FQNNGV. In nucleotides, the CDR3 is TGTGCCAGCAGCCGCCCCGAGGGCATTGGTTGGACTGAAGCTTTCTTT. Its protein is CASSRPEGIGWTEAFF.

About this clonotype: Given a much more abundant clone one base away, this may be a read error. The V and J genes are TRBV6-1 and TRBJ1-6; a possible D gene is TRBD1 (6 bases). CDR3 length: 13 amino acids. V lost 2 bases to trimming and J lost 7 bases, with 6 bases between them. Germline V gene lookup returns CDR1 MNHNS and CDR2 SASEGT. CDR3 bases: TGTGCCAGCAGTGAACAGGGGAATTCACCCCTCCACTTT. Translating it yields CASSEQGNSPLHF.

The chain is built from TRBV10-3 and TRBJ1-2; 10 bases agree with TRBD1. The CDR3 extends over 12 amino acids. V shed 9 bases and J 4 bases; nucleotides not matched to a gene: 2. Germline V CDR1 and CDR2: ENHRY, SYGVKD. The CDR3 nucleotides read TGTGCCATAAGGACAGGGGGCTATGGCTACACCTTC. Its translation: CAIRTGGYGYTF.

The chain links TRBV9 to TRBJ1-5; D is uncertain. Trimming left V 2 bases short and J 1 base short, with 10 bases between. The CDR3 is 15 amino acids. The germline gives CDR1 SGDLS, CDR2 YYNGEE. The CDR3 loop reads CASSVGVGSNQPQHF. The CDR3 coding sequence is TGTGCCAGCAGCGTGGGCGTAGGGAGCAATCAGCCCCAGCATTTT.

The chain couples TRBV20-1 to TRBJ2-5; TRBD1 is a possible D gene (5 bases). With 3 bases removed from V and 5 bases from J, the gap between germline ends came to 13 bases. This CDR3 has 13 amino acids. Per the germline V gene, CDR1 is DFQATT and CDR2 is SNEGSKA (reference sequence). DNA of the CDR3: TGCAGTGCTAGGGGGCAGGTCGGCGAGACCCAGTACTTC. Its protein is CSARGQVGETQYF.

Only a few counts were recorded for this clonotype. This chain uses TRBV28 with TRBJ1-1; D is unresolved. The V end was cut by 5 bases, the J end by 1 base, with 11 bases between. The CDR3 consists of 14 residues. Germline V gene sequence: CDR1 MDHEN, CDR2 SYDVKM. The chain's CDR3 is CASSPPNWNTEAFF. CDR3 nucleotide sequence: TGTGCCAGCAGTCCCCCCAACTGGAACACTGAAGCTTTCTTT.

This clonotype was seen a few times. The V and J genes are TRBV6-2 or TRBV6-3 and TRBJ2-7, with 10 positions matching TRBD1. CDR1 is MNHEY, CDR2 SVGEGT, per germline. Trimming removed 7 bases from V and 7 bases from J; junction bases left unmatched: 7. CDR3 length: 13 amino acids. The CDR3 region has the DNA TGTGCCAGCATTTCTAGGGACAGGGGAGAGCAGTACTTC. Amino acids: CASISRDRGEQYF.

The CDR3 coding sequence is TGTGCCAGCAGCCAAGATCGTGTAGGACCTGGCTACACCTTC. Its translation is CASSQDRVGPGYTF. The chain recombines TRBV3-1 with TRBJ1-2; D is unresolved. Per germline, CDR1 LGHDT and CDR2 YNNKEL (reference sequence). The V and J ends lost 0 bases and 7 bases respectively, with 12 bases between them. The CDR3 has 14 amino acids.

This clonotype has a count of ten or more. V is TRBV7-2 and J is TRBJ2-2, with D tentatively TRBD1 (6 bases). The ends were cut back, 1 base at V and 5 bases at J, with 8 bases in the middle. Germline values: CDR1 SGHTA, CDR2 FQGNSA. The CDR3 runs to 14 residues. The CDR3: CASSLEGGTGELFF. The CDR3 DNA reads TGTGCCAGCAGCTTAGAAGGGGGAACCGGGGAGCTGTTTTTT.

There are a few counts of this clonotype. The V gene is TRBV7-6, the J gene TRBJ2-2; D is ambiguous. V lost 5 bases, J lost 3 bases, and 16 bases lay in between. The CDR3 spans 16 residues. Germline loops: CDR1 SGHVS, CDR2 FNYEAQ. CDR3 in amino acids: CASSASDPAYTGELFF. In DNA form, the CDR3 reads TGTGCCAGCAGCGCCTCGGACCCGGCCTACACCGGGGAGCTGTTTTTT.